The clone carrying this T cell receptor beta chain was found a few times. This record comes from a study of blood T cell repertoires in COVID-19. At the level of the study: Samples came from the United States, Italy and Spain, spanning acute and convalescent COVID-19.

Assay used: immunoSEQ multiplex PCR; TCRdb lists only in-frame clones, some missing. The sample contains about 50,000 clones, around nine tenths of which appear only once. This receptor was obtained from an elderly man with active or convalescent COVID-19. Material for sequencing was peripheral blood.

The CDR3 spells CASKRPQQFSGNTIYF. The CDR3 DNA is TGTGCCAGCAAGAGACCACAGCAGTTCTCTGGAAACACCATATATTTT. The chain combines TRBV2 with TRBJ1-3; D is uncertain. The CDR3 runs 16 residues. Germline-derived CDR1 and CDR2 are SNHLY and FYNNEI. Trimming stripped 7 bases from V and 0 bases from J, with 16 bases between.